A selection of T cell receptor beta chains follows, all from one sample in a study of blood T cell repertoires in COVID-19. Sequencing used immunoSEQ multiplex PCR; TCRdb keeps in-frame clones, though not all of them. The top ten clones hold more than 4.5% of a sample with hundreds of thousands of clones, around 82% of them seen once. Sequencing was performed on PBMCs or T cells enriched from blood (not recorded which). The receptors originated from a woman in her forties or fifties who had been exposed to COVID-19. CDR3s include the opening cysteine and the closing phenylalanine or tryptophan. D genes are given only for firm matches. A row's size may be missing; if present it is once, few, many or a size class.

abundance	v_gene	d_gene	j_gene	CDR3aa	CDR3nt
NA	TRBV18	NA	TRBJ1-4	CASSPNTSGGEKLFF	TGTGCCAGCTCACCCAATACATCGGGGGGGGAAAAACTGTTTTTT
NA	TRBV5-5	NA	TRBJ1-3	CASSLQAFSGNTIYF	TGTGCCAGCAGCTTACAGGCCTTCTCTGGAAACACCATATATTTT
once	TRBV6-5	NA	TRBJ2-7	CASSLFYEQYF	TGTGCCAGCAGTCTTTTTTACGAGCAGTACTTC
NA	TRBV2	TRBD1	TRBJ2-4	CASKETGYGNIQYF	TGTGCCAGCAAAGAGACAGGGTATGGAAACATTCAGTACTTC
NA	TRBV7-2	NA	TRBJ1-6	CASSLAITGTSDSPLHF	TGTGCCAGCAGCTTAGCGATCACCGGGACATCTGATTCACCCCTCCACTTT
NA	TRBV24-1	NA	TRBJ1-2	CATSETGFTYGYTF	TGTGCCACCAGTGAAACAGGGTTTACCTATGGCTACACCTTC
NA	TRBV27	NA	TRBJ1-6	CASSSSYNSPLHF	TGTGCCAGCAGCTCGTCCTATAATTCACCCCTCCACTTT
once	TRBV3-1/TRBV3-2	TRBD2	TRBJ2-2	CASSQERLAGPRGTGELFF	TGTGCCAGCAGCCAAGAACGGCTAGCGGGGCCCCGGGGCACCGGGGAGCTGTTTTTT
NA	TRBV19	NA	TRBJ1-5	CASSDQDQPQHF	TGTGCCAGTAGTGATCAGGATCAGCCCCAGCATTTT
NA	TRBV18	NA	TRBJ1-1	CASSPEKTGPGLGAFF	TGTGCCAGCTCACCGGAGAAAACAGGGCCAGGACTTGGGGCTTTCTTT
NA	TRBV28	NA	TRBJ1-3	CASTPPAGFSGNTIYF	TGTGCCAGCACCCCCCCCGCAGGCTTCTCTGGAAACACCATATATTTT
NA	TRBV12-3/TRBV12-4	NA	TRBJ1-1	CASSFLGRAEAFF	TGTGCCAGCAGTTTTTTGGGCAGGGCTGAAGCTTTCTTT
NA	TRBV3-1/TRBV3-2	NA	TRBJ1-1	CASRQGGRGRGNTEAFF	TGTGCCAGCAGACAAGGCGGCAGGGGCAGAGGGAACACTGAAGCTTTCTTT
NA	TRBV4-1	NA	TRBJ1-1	CASRGGTEAFF	TGCGCCAGCAGGGGGGGAACTGAAGCTTTCTTT
NA	TRBV19	TRBD1	TRBJ2-7	CASSPLGQAYEQYF	TGTGCCAGTAGTCCCCTCGGACAGGCCTACGAGCAGTACTTC
once	TRBV10-3	NA	TRBJ1-5	CAISESGQGNQPQHF	TGTGCCATCAGTGAGTCGGGGCAGGGGAATCAGCCCCAGCATTTT
NA	TRBV10-1	NA	TRBJ2-3	CASRSSNPTDTQYF	TGCGCTTCAAGGAGCTCAAACCCCACAGATACGCAGTATTTT
few	TRBV19	NA	TRBJ2-1	CASSMVVAPTTYNEQFF	TGTGCCAGTAGTATGGTGGTAGCGCCTACTACCTACAATGAGCAGTTCTTC
NA	TRBV30	TRBD1	TRBJ1-1	CAWIDRDTEAFF	TGTGCCTGGATTGACAGGGACACTGAAGCTTTCTTT
NA	TRBV11-3	NA	TRBJ1-1	CASSPGVGTEAFF	TGTGCCAGCTCCCCCGGGGTGGGCACTGAAGCTTTCTTT
NA	TRBV7-9	NA	TRBJ1-1	CASMESGMNTEAFF	TGTGCCAGCATGGAGTCCGGGATGAACACTGAAGCTTTCTTT
NA	TRBV19	NA	TRBJ2-5	CASSQAETQYF	TGTGCCAGTAGTCAGGCTGAGACCCAGTACTTC
NA	TRBV2	NA	TRBJ1-5	CASSDRGRQPQHF	TGTGCCAGCAGCGACAGAGGGAGGCAGCCCCAGCATTTT
NA	TRBV4-1	TRBD1	TRBJ2-1	CASSQDRGTGFYNEQFF	TGCGCCAGCAGCCAAGATAGAGGGACAGGGTTCTACAATGAGCAGTTCTTC
NA	TRBV13	TRBD1	TRBJ2-7	CASSPRGTDPRDEQYF	TGTGCCAGCAGCCCTAGAGGGACAGATCCTCGGGACGAGCAGTACTTC
NA	TRBV19	TRBD1	TRBJ1-6	CASSMEGQGPSPLHF	TGTGCCAGTAGTATGGAGGGACAGGGTCCTTCACCCCTCCACTTT
NA	TRBV19	NA	TRBJ2-6	CATSVSSGANVLTF	TGTGCCACCTCAGTTTCCTCTGGGGCCAACGTCCTGACTTTC
NA	TRBV7-2	TRBD1	TRBJ1-2	CASSLGTGGPSYGYTF	TGTGCCAGCAGCTTAGGCACAGGGGGTCCCTCCTATGGCTACACCTTC
NA	TRBV5-1	NA	TRBJ2-7	CASSLDGRSGYEQYF	TGCGCCAGCAGCTTGGACGGTCGCTCGGGGTACGAGCAGTACTTC
NA	TRBV10-3	TRBD1	TRBJ2-1	CAIRDTGGNNEQFF	TGTGCCATCAGGGACACAGGGGGCAACAATGAGCAGTTCTTC
once	TRBV10-2	NA	TRBJ2-5	CASTPDQETQYF	TGCGCCAGCACCCCGGACCAAGAGACCCAGTACTTC
NA	TRBV6-5	NA	TRBJ1-3	CASSYGASGNTIYF	TGTGCCAGCAGTTATGGGGCTTCTGGAAACACCATATATTTT
few	TRBV6-6	NA	TRBJ2-7	CASSTGSKYEQYF	TGTGCCAGCAGTACAGGGTCAAAGTACGAGCAGTACTTC
NA	TRBV7-2	NA	TRBJ2-1	CASSLEGARPYNEQFF	TGTGCCAGCAGCTTAGAAGGGGCAAGGCCCTACAATGAGCAGTTCTTC
NA	TRBV5-1	TRBD1	TRBJ1-3	CASSLGGTGGGVLSGNTIYF	TGCGCCAGCAGCTTGGGTGGGACAGGGGGCGGCGTACTATCTGGAAACACCATATATTTT
once	TRBV5-1	TRBD1	TRBJ1-1	CVSSKDRGGTEAFF	TGCGTCAGCAGCAAGGACAGGGGCGGCACTGAAGCTTTCTTT
NA	TRBV6-5	NA	TRBJ1-1	CASNLGVNTEAFF	TGTGCCAGCAATCTAGGGGTGAACACTGAAGCTTTCTTT
NA	TRBV5-1	TRBD1	TRBJ1-3	CASSPQGRGNTIYF	TGCGCCAGCAGCCCACAGGGGAGAGGAAACACCATATATTTT
few	TRBV3-1/TRBV3-2	NA	TRBJ2-3	CASSPSGRGRLTDTQYF	TGTGCCAGCAGCCCTTCAGGGCGGGGGCGACTCACAGATACGCAGTATTTT
NA	TRBV7-8	NA	TRBJ1-2	CASSLTSIQANYGYTF	TGTGCCAGCAGCTTAACCAGTATTCAAGCTAACTATGGCTACACCTTC
NA	TRBV9	TRBD1	TRBJ1-1	CASSAWDSPSGAFF	TGTGCCAGCAGCGCCTGGGACAGCCCATCAGGAGCTTTCTTT
NA	TRBV5-1	TRBD2	TRBJ2-5	CASSRGGPVETQYF	TGCGCCAGCAGCCGGGGGGGGCCGGTGGAGACCCAGTACTTC
NA	TRBV5-1	TRBD1	TRBJ1-2	CASSLEQGNYGYTF	TGCGCCAGCAGCTTGGAACAGGGGAACTATGGCTACACCTTC
NA	TRBV7-9	TRBD1	TRBJ1-1	CASSSTGGALIEAFF	TGTGCCAGCAGCTCAACAGGGGGGGCCCTAATTGAAGCTTTCTTT
NA	TRBV5-4	NA	TRBJ2-5	CASSLDPSGPQYF	TGTGCCAGCAGCTTGGACCCCTCCGGTCCCCAGTACTTC
NA	TRBV28	TRBD1	TRBJ1-5	CATTRDSLSNQPQHF	TGTGCCACGACCCGGGACAGCCTTAGCAATCAGCCCCAGCATTTT
NA	TRBV5-5	NA	TRBJ2-1	CASSLAQGSYNEQFF	TGTGCCAGCAGCTTAGCTCAGGGCTCCTACAATGAGCAGTTCTTC
NA	TRBV5-4	TRBD1	TRBJ2-7	CASSRTGTGSEQYF	TGTGCCAGCAGCAGAACCGGGACAGGGAGCGAGCAGTACTTC
NA	TRBV6-2/TRBV6-3	NA	TRBJ1-1	CASSFRKQGLTEAFF	TGTGCCAGCAGTTTTCGGAAACAGGGATTGACTGAAGCTTTCTTT
NA	TRBV4-1	NA	TRBJ1-2	CASSPSRGANYGYTF	TGCGCCAGCAGCCCCTCGCGGGGCGCGAACTATGGCTACACCTTC
NA	TRBV5-1	NA	TRBJ1-1	CASSPVAGPLMNTEAFF	TGCGCCAGCAGCCCTGTAGCGGGCCCGCTAATGAACACTGAAGCTTTCTTT
few	TRBV28	NA	TRBJ1-2	CASSYSGGYTF	TGTGCCAGCAGTTACAGCGGTGGCTACACCTTC
NA	TRBV7-6	TRBD2	TRBJ2-1	CASSPRVSSGGANEQFF	TGTGCCAGCAGCCCCCGGGTCTCTAGCGGGGGGGCCAACGAGCAGTTCTTC